A selection of T cell receptor beta chains follows, all from one sample in a study of regulatory T cells in long-lasting Graves disease. TCRdb reprocessed the multiplex PCR reads with MiXCR, giving one entry per CDR3 protein. Seen here are roughly 500,000 distinct CDR3 sequences, more than 10% observed once, and the top ten hold about 8.3%. Another study also made use of these data, one on T cells in Graves' hyperthyroidism and ophthalmopathy.

Sequenced material: peripheral blood mononuclear cells (PBMCs), taken at new diagnosis, from a patient treated with antithyroid drugs. The receptors were sampled from a woman aged 30 to 39 with Graves disease. Each CDR3 is given with its conserved first and last residue. A D gene is named only where the DNA matches it firmly. Size is stated for part of the rows, as once, few or many counts, or as a class when the clone is expanded.

cdr3_aa cdr3_nt j_call v_call clone_size cdr3_length d_call
CSATHPRQNTEAFF TGCAGTGCTACCCACCCCAGGCAGAACACTGAAGCTTTCTTT TRBJ1-1 TRBV20-1 many 14 .
CSARDPIGSGYTF TGCAGTGCTAGAGACCCCATCGGAAGTGGCTACACCTTC TRBJ1-2 TRBV20-1 . 13 .
CASSEQGKAHNEQFF TGTGCCAGTAGTGAACAGGGTAAGGCCCACAATGAGCAGTTCTTC TRBJ2-1 TRBV19 . 15 .
CASTDRANLYGGYTF TGTGCCAGCACCGACAGGGCCAACTTATACGGTGGCTACACCTTC TRBJ1-2 TRBV6-1 many 15 TRBD1
CASSPDRGRENEQFF TGTGCCAGCAGCCCCGACAGGGGGCGGGAGAATGAGCAGTTCTTC TRBJ2-1 TRBV13 few 15 TRBD1
CASSKAGMDGYTF TGTGCCAGCTCAAAGGCAGGGATGGATGGCTACACCTTC TRBJ1-2 TRBV18 few 13 .
CASSNAANTGELFF TGTGCCAGCAGTAACGCAGCAAACACCGGGGAGCTGTTTTTT TRBJ2-2 TRBV25-1 . 14 .
CASSPDGRIGTEAFF TGTGCCAGCAGCCCCGATGGGAGAATCGGCACTGAAGCTTTCTTT TRBJ1-1 TRBV9 many 15 .
CASSVAGVADTQYF TGTGCCAGCAGCGTAGCCGGAGTTGCAGATACGCAGTATTTT TRBJ2-3 TRBV9 many 14 .
CASSQDRGMNTEAFF TGCGCCAGCAGCCAAGATCGGGGGATGAACACTGAAGCTTTCTTT TRBJ1-1 TRBV4-3 few 15 .
CAISIRDRGTGYTF TGTGCCATCAGTATTAGGGACAGAGGCACTGGCTACACCTTC TRBJ1-2 TRBV10-3 many 14 TRBD1